This TCR beta chain came from a study of Ad26.COV2.S vaccination and SARS-CoV-2 variants. The study, taken as a whole, reports: Vaccinees and placebo recipients showed similar non-spike TCR breadth.

The treatment is: 15 to 20 received Ad26.COV2.S at low or high dose, single or two shots; about five received placebo; per-sample allocation not given. Following the first vaccine or placebo injection, samples were taken on day 63. A Boston adult aged 18-55 years was the donor. The assay was immunoSEQ multiplex PCR, and TCRdb's table has in-frame clones only and misses some. The table includes about 680,000 clones, roughly nine tenths detected once. Notes on this clone: Its antigen is unknown.

The receptor was derived from a person between 18 and 65 years old who received the Ad26.COV2.S COVID-19 vaccine or a placebo. The material was peripheral blood, obtained in a trial of Ad26.COV2.S vaccine versus placebo.

The DNA of the CDR3 is TGTGCCAGTAGTATAGTGACAGGGGGTCGCAATGAGCAGTTCTTC. Residues: CASSIVTGGRNEQFF. The genes are TRBV19 and TRBJ2-1, with 9 bases that match TRBD1. Trimming cost V 1 base and J 6 bases; bases outside gene matches: 4. This CDR3 is 15 amino acids long. CDR1 is LNHDA, CDR2 SQIVND, per germline (reference sequence).